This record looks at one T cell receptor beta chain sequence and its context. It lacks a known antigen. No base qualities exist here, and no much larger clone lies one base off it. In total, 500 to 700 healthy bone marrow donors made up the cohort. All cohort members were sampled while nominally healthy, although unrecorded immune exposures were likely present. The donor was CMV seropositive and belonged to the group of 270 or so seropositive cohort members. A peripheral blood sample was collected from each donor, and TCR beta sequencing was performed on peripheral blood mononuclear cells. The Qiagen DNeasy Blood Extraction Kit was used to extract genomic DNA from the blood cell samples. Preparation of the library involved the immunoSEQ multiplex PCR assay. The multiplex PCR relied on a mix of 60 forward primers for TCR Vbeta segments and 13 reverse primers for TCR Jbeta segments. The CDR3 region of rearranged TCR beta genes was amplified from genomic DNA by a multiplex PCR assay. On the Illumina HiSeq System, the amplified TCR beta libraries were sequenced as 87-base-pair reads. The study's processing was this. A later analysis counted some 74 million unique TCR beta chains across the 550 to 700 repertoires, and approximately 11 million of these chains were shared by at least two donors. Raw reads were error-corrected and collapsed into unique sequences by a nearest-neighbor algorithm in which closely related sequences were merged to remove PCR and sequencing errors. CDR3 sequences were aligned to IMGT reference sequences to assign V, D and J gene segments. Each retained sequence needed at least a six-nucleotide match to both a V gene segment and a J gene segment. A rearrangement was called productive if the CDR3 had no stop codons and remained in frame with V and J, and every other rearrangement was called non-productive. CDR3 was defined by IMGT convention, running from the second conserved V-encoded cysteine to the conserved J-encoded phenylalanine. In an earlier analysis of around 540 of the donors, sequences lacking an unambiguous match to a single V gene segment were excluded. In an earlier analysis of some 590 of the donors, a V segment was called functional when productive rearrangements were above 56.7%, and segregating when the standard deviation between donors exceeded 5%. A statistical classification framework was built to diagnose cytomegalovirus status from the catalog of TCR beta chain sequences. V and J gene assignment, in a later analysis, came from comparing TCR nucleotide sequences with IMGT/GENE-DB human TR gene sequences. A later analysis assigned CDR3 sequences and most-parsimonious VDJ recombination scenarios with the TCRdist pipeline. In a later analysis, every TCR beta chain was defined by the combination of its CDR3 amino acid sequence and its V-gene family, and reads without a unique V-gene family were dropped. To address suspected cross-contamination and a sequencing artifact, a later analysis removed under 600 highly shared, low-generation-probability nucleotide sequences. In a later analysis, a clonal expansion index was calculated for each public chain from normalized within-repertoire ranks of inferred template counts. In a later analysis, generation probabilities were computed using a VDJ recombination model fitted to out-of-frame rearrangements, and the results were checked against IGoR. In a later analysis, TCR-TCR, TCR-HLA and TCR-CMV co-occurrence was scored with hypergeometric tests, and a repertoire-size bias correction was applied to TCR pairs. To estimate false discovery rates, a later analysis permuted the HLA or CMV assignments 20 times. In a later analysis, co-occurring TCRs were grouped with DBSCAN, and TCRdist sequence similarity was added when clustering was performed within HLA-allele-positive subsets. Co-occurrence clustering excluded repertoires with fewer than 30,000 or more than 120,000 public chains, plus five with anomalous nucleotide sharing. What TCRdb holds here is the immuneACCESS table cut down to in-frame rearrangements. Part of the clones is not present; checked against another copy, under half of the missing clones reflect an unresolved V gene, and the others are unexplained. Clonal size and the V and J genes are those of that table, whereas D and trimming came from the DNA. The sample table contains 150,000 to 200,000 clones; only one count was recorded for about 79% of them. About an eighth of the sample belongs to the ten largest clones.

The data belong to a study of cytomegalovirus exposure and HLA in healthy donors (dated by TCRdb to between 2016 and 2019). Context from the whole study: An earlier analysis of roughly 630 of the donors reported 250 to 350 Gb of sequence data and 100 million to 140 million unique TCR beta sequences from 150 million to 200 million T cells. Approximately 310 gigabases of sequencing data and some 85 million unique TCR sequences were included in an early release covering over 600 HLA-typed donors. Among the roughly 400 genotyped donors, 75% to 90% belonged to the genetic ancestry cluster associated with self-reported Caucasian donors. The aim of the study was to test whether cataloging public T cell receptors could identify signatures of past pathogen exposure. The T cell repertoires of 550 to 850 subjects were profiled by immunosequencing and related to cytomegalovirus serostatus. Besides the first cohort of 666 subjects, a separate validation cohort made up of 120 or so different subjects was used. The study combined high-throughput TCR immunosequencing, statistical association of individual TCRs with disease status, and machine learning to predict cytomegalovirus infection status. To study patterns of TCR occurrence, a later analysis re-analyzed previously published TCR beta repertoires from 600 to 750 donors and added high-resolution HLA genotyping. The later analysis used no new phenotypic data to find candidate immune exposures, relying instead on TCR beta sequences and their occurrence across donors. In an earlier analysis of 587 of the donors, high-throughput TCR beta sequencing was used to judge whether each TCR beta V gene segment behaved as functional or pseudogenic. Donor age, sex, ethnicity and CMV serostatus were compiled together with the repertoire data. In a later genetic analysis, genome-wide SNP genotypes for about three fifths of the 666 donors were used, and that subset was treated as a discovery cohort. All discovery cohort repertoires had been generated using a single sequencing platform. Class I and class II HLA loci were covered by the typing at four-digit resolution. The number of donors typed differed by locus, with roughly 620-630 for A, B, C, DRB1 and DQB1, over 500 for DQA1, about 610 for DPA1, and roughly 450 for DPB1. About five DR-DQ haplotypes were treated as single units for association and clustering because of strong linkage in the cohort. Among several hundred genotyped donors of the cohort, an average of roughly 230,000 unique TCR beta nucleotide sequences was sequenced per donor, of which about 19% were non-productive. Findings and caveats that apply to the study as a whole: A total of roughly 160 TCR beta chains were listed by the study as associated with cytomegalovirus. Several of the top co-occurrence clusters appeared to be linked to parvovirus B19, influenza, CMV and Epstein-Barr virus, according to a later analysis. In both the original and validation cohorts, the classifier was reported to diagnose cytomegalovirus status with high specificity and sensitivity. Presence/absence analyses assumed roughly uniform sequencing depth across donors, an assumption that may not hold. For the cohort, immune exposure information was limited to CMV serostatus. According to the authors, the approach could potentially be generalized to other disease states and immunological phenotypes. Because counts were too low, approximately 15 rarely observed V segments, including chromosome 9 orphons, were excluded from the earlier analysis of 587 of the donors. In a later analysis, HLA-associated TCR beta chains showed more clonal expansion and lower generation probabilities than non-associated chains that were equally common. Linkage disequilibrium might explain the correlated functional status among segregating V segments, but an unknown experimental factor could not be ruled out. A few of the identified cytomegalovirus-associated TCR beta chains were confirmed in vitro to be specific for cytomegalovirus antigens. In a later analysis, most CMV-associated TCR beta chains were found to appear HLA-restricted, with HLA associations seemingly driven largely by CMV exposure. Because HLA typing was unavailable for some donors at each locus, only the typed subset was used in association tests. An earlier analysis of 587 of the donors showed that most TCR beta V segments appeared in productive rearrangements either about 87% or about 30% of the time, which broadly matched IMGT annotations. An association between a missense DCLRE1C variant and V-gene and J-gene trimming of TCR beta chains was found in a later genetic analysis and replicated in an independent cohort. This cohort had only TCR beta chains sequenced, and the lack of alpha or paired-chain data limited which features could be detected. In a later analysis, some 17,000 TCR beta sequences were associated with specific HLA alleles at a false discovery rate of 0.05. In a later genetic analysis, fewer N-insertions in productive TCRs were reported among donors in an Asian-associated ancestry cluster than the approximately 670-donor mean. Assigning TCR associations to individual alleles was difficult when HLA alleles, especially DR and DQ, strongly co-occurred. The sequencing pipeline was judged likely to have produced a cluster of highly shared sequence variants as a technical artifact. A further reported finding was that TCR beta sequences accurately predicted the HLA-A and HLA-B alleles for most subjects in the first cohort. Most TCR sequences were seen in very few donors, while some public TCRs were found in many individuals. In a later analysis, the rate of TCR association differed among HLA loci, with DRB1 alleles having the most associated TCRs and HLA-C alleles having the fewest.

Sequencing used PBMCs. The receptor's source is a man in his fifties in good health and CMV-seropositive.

The DNA sequence reads TGTGCCAGCAGCCCAACGGGACAGGTTCCCGGGGAGCTGTTTTTT. It codes for CASSPTGQVPGELFF. The sequence is built from TRBV2 and TRBJ2-2; a stretch of 8 junction bases matches TRBD1. V and J are trimmed by 6 bases and 6 bases, and the gene matches miss 9 bases of the junction. The CDR3 runs 15 residues from the cysteine to the phenylalanine. Just the 45-base CDR3 DNA is kept, in frame starting at base 1. According to the germline V gene, CDR1 reads SNHLY and CDR2 reads FYNNEI.